The clone carrying this T cell receptor beta chain occurred many times. Each TCR beta library was made by quantitative 5'-RACE that incorporated molecular barcodes. Each CDR3 protein gets one entry after TCRdb re-called the 5' RACE reads with MiXCR. The sample consists of about 130,000 distinct CDR3 sequences, 7% of them appearing once. The data were taken from a study of CD8 T cells in ankylosing spondylitis. The CDR3 covers 14 residues. Trimming removed 6 bases at V and 1 base at J, with 10 bases between. CDR1 is DFQATT and CDR2 is SNEGSKA in the germline V gene (reference sequence). Sequencing was performed on blood, either unsorted or a sorted T cell fraction (not recorded which). The chain couples TRBV20-1 to TRBJ2-6; D gene ambiguous. This receptor was identified in a male donor with ankylosing spondylitis or in good health (not recorded which). In DNA, the CDR3 is TGCAGTGCCATTACTACGTCTGGGGCCAACGTCCTGACTTTC. Translating gives CSAITTSGANVLTF.